These 2 T cell receptor beta chains were all obtained from the same sample, sequenced in a study of blood T cell repertoires in COVID-19 (TCRdb year 2020). Library construction relied on the immunoSEQ multiplex PCR assay. The table comes from immuneACCESS by way of TCRdb, which keeps in-frame sequences with V and J called. Part of the clones is missing from these tables; in studies checked, under half for an unresolved V gene and the rest for unknown reasons. The sample has around 53,000 clones on record, roughly nine tenths of them singletons. In total, the top ten clones hold about 3.4% of the sample. Sequenced sample: peripheral blood. All receptors derive from a human donor in a cohort sampled during active COVID-19.

The rearrangement links TRBV5-6 to TRBJ1-5; no definite D call. This CDR3 has 15 amino acids. CDR1 SGHDT and CDR2 YYEEEE come from the germline V gene. V was pared by 3 bases and J by 8 bases, with 18 bases between. The chain's CDR3 is CASSSKTRGMEPQHF. The DNA of the CDR3 is TGTGCCAGCAGCTCGAAAACCCGGGGAATGGAGCCCCAGCATTTT.

In this sample, this clone turned up once. The chain uses TRBV10-3 and TRBJ2-5; 13 nucleotides match TRBD2. This CDR3 spans 13 amino acids. Germline CDR1 ENHRY, CDR2 SYGVKD. V was clipped by 4 bases and J by 7 bases; unmatched bases: 0. CDR3 in DNA: TGTGCCATCAGTGGGACTAGCGGGGGGACCCAGTACTTC. This codes for CAISGTSGGTQYF.